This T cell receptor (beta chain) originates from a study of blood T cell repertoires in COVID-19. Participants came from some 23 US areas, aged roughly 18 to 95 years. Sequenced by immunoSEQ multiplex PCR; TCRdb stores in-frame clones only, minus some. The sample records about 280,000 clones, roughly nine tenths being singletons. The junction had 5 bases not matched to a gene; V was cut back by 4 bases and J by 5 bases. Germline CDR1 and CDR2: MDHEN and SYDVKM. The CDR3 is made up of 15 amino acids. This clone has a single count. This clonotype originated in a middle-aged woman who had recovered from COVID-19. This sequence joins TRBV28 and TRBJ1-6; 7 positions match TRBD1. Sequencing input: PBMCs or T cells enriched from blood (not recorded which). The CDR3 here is CASSSRDRHNSPLHF. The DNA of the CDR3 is TGTGCCAGCAGTTCCCGGGACAGACATAATTCACCCCTCCACTTT.